This TCR beta chain was captured by sequencing in a study of blood T cell repertoires in COVID-19. Study at large: There were acute and convalescent COVID-19 samples, and they came from the United States, Italy and Spain.

The CDR3 contains 15 residues. Germline CDR1 and CDR2: SGHNT and YYREEE (reference sequence). Trimming removed 0 bases from V and 2 bases from J; junction bases left unmatched: 5. Each participant's cohort was designated according to participant-reported clinical history. In the source study's methods: Amplification of reference gene primers was used by the study to estimate nucleated cell counts. Repertoires were generated with immunoSEQ multiplex PCR, while TCRdb's copy carries only in-frame clones and drops some. V, J and clone size reflect that table, while D and trimming were determined from the DNA. The repertoire has some 460,000 clones, about 90% of them found once; the top ten carry roughly 1.9%.

The material sequenced was PBMCs or T cells enriched from blood (not recorded which). The chain links TRBV5-4 to TRBJ2-7; 7 nucleotides align to TRBD1. The sequence came from a woman in her late teens or twenties with acute COVID-19. The CDR3 nucleotides are TGTGCCAGCAGCTTGGGGGGACAGAACACCTACGAGCAGTACTTC. Protein: CASSLGGQNTYEQYF.